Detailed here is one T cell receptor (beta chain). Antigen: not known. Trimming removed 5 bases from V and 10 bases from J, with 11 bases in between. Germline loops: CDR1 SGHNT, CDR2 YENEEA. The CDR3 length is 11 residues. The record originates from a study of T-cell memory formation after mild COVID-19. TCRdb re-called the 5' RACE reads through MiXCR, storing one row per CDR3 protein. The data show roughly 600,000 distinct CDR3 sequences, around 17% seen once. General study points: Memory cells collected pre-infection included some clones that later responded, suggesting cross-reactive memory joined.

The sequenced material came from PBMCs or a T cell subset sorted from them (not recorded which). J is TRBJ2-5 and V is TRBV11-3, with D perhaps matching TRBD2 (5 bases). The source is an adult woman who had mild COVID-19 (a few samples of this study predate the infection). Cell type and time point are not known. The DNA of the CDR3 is TGTGCCAGCAGCGCCCGGGGTGACCAGTACTTC. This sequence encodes CASSARGDQYF.